Each of the 13 T cell receptor beta chains below was sequenced from the same sample in a study of type 1 regulatory T cells. These receptors are not linked to any known antigen. Each CDR3 protein is one row after TCRdb ran MiXCR on the reads. The sample records about 68,000 distinct CDR3 sequences, 63% being singletons. Sequences were obtained from cultured T cells, either the whole culture or a sorted T cell fraction (not recorded which). The subset was: Tr1-enriched cell product generated in vitro against host alloantigens. These TCRs come from a human donor in good health.

The chain carries TRBV18 and TRBJ2-1; TRBD1 is a possible D gene (5 bases). CDR3 length equals 16 residues. Trimming shortened V by 5 bases and J by 6 bases, and 20 bases separated the two germline ends. Germline lookup yields CDR1 KGHSH and CDR2 LQKENI. The CDR3 here is CASSSGELRGSNEQFF. The CDR3 DNA follows: TGTGCCAGCTCATCGGGCGAGTTAAGGGGATCCAATGAGCAGTTCTTC.

This clonotype was counted once. In DNA form, the CDR3 reads TGTGCCAGCAGCCAAGCGACTAGCGGGAGTGCGCAGTTCTTC. Translating it yields CASSQATSGSAQFF. This chain joins TRBV3-1 and TRBJ2-1, with 12 bases matching TRBD2. This CDR3 is 14 amino acids long. Germline V gives CDR1 LGHDT, CDR2 YNNKEL (reference sequence). V lost 1 base to trimming and J lost 12 bases; unmatched junction nucleotides: 4.

This clonotype was seen a handful of times. The chain's CDR3 is CATSVGYEQFF. The DNA of the CDR3 is TGTGCCACCAGTGTCGGATATGAGCAGTTCTTC. The chain joins TRBV24-1 to TRBJ2-1, with no clear D. This CDR3 has 11 residues. The germline V and J ends were trimmed by 5 bases and 8 bases, with 6 bases remaining between them. Germline V gene data show CDR1 as KGHDR and CDR2 as SFDVKD.

The chain recombines TRBV3-1 with TRBJ2-2; the D is unclear. CDR3 length equals 14 residues. The V and J ends lost 5 bases and 5 bases respectively, with 12 bases between them. Germline CDR1 is LGHDT and CDR2 is YNNKEL (reference sequence). The CDR3 protein is CASSTQRGTGELFF. The CDR3 DNA reads TGTGCCAGCAGCACGCAAAGAGGTACCGGGGAGCTGTTTTTT.

J is TRBJ2-7 and V is TRBV4-1; weak D call: TRBD1 (6 bases). CDR1 and CDR2 from the germline V gene are MGHRA and YSYEKL. The CDR3 has 16 residues. The V end lost 0 bases, the J end lost 6 bases, and 18 bases lay between the germline ends. The CDR3 sequence is CASSQDLPGHVSEQYF. The CDR3 bases are TGCGCCAGCAGCCAAGATCTACCGGGACATGTCAGCGAGCAGTACTTC.

This chain uses TRBV27 with TRBJ1-5, with TRBD1 as a possible D gene (5 bases). CDR1 MNHEY and CDR2 SMNVEV come from the germline V gene (reference sequence). V was shortened by 5 bases and J by 2 bases, with 16 bases between the two germline ends. CDR3 length: 16 residues. The CDR3 DNA is TGTGCCAGCAGTCCCGCTAGGGGAGGGGGCAATCAGCCCCAGCATTTT. It is translated as CASSPARGGGNQPQHF.

The chain's CDR3 is CASSYGAVAAGELFF. CDR3 in DNA: TGTGCCAGCAGTTACGGGGCCGTCGCGGCCGGGGAGCTGTTTTTT. The rearrangement uses TRBV27 and TRBJ2-2, with D perhaps matching TRBD1 or TRBD2 (5 bases each). V lost 4 bases and J 6 bases, leaving 15 bases between the germline ends. Looked up from germline, CDR1 is MNHEY and CDR2 is SMNVEV (reference sequence). The CDR3 runs 15 residues.

V is TRBV29-1 and J is TRBJ2-3; D may be TRBD1 (7 bases). V lost 5 bases and J 3 bases, leaving 15 bases between the germline ends. Germline-derived CDR1 and CDR2 are SQVTM and ANQGSEA. CDR3 length: 14 residues. DNA of the CDR3: TGCAGCGTTCTACAGGGGAGGACGACAGATACGCAGTATTTT. Its protein product is CSVLQGRTTDTQYF.

The chain couples TRBV15 to TRBJ1-6, with D uncertain. The CDR3 runs 15 residues. CDR1 is LNHNV, CDR2 YYDKDF, per germline (reference sequence). V lost 0 bases to trimming and J lost 5 bases, with 8 bases between them. Written as DNA, the CDR3 is TGTGCCACCAGCAGAGATACGGGGAATAATTCACCCCTCCACTTT. This translates into CATSRDTGNNSPLHF.

This chain connects TRBV10-3 to TRBJ2-7; D gene unclear. Germline loops: CDR1 ENHRY, CDR2 SYGVKD. This CDR3 is built from 14 residues. Trimming left V 4 bases short and J 4 bases short, with 14 bases between. The chain's CDR3 is CAISGRLGAYEQYF. CDR3 bases: TGTGCCATCAGTGGCAGGCTTGGCGCTTACGAGCAGTACTTC.

The chain recombines TRBV4-3 with TRBJ2-3; D is possibly TRBD2 (5 bases). The germline V and J ends were trimmed by 1 base and 0 bases, with 11 bases remaining between them. Germline CDR1 reads LGHNA; CDR2 reads YSLEER. CDR3 length equals 16 residues. The CDR3 is CASSQVGPGSTDTQYF. As DNA, the CDR3 is TGCGCCAGCAGCCAAGTTGGCCCGGGAAGCACAGATACGCAGTATTTT.

This chain connects TRBV28 to TRBJ2-3; D is unresolved. The CDR3 spans 12 residues. Germline V gives CDR1 MDHEN, CDR2 SYDVKM. V lost 7 bases and J lost 6, with 11 bases in between. The CDR3 region is CASKSMSDTQYF. CDR3 nucleotides: TGTGCCAGCAAGTCGATGTCGGATACGCAGTATTTT.

The genes are TRBV9 and TRBJ1-2, with unresolved D. CDR3 length equals 13 residues. Germline loops: CDR1 SGDLS, CDR2 YYNGEE. Trimming left V 4 bases short and J 4 bases short, with 11 bases between. The CDR3 reads CASSPTPGYGYTF. For the CDR3, the DNA is TGTGCCAGCAGCCCCACTCCCGGCTATGGCTACACCTTC.